This T cell receptor beta chain stems from a study of T cells in Graves' hyperthyroidism and ophthalmopathy. This clonotype was found many times. Per germline, CDR1 SGHTA and CDR2 FQGTGA. There are 15 residues in the CDR3. Trimming removed 1 base from V and 0 bases from J, with 9 bases in between. Authors of the study amplified TCR beta CDR3 regions from RNA transcripts. The HTBI set primed first-round TCR CDR3 RT-PCR. A single record per CDR3 protein comes from TCRdb applying MiXCR to the multiplex PCR reads. The sample has under 400,000 distinct CDR3 sequences, approximately 15% seen once; the top ten hold about 10%.

Specimen: blood. The chain is built from TRBV7-3 and TRBJ2-5; D is tentatively TRBD1 or TRBD2 (5 bases each). The TCR originated in a woman between 55 and 75 years old with Graves' hyperthyroidism. The CDR3 protein is CASSLNWGYQETQYF. The CDR3, as DNA: TGTGCCAGCAGCTTAAACTGGGGGTACCAAGAGACCCAGTACTTC.